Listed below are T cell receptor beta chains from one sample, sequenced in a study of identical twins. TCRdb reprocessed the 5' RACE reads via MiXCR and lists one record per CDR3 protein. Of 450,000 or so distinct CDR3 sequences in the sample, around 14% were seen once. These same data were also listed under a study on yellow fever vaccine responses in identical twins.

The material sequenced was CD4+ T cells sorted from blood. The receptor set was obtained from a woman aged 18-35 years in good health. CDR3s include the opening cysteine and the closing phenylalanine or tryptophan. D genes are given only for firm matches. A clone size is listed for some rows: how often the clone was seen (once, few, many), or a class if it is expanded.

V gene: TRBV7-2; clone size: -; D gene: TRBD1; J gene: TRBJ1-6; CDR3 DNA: TGTGCCAGCAGCCACAACTTGGGGACAGGGCGCGATCCCCTCCACTTT; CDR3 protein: CASSHNLGTGRDPLHF
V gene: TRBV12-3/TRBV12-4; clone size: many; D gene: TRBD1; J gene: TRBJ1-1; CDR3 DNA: TGTGCCAGCAGGGGACAGGGGAACACTGAAGCTTTCTTT; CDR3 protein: CASRGQGNTEAFF
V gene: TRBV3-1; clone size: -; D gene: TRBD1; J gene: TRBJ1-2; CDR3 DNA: TGTGCCAGCAGCCATATAACAGGGGTTGGCTACACCTTC; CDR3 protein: CASSHITGVGYTF
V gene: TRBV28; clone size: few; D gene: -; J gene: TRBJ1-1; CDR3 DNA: TGTGCTTCCGGTCCAGGAGCCAACACTGAAGCTTTCTTT; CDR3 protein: CASGPGANTEAFF
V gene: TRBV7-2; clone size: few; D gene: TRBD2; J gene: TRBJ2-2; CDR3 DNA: TGTGCCAGCAGGGTACTAGCGACCACCGGGGAGCTGTTTTTT; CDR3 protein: CASRVLATTGELFF
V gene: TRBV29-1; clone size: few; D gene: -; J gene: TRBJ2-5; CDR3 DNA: TGCAGCGTGGCCGAGCCAACAGGGCGGGTCGCAACCCAGTACTTC; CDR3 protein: CSVAEPTGRVATQYF
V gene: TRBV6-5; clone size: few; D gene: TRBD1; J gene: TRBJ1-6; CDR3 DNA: TGTGCCAGCAGTTATACGACAGGGGGTGAATCACCCCTCCACTTT; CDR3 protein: CASSYTTGGESPLHF
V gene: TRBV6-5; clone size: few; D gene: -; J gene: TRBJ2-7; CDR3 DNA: TGTGCCAGCAGTTACTCGGAAGTATGGGGCTACTCCTACGAGCAGTACTTC; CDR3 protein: CASSYSEVWGYSYEQYF
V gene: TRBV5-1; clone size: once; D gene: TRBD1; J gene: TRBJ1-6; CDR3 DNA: TGCGCCAGCAGTTTCGGACAGGGGGCGCGGAATTCACCCCTCCACTTT; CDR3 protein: CASSFGQGARNSPLHF
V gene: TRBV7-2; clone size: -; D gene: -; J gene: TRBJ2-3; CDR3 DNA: TGTGCCAGCAGCGCTAGCACAGGGTACACAGATACGCAGTATTTT; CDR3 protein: CASSASTGYTDTQYF
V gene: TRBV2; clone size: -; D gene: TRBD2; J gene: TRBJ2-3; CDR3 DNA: TGTGCCAGCCGACTCCTAGCGGGAGTGCCCACGCAGTATTTT; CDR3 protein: CASRLLAGVPTQYF
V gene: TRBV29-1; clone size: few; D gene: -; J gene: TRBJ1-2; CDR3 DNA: TGCAGCCTTGTCGGGGGGCGTGGTGGCTACACCTTC; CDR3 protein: CSLVGGRGGYTF
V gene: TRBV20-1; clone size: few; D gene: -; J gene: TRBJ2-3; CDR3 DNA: TGCAGTGCTTCGGGACAAGGGGCAGATACGCAGTATTTT; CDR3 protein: CSASGQGADTQYF
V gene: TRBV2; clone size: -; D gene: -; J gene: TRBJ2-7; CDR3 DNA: TGTGCCAGCACCGGTGGGACCCCCTACGAGCAGTACTTC; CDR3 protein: CASTGGTPYEQYF
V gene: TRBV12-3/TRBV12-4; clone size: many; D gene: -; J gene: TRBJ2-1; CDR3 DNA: TGTGCCAGCAGTCCCCTATCTCAGCCCGGGAATGAGCAGTTCTTC; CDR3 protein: CASSPLSQPGNEQFF
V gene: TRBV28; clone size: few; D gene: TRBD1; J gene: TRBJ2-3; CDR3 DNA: TGTGCCAGCACCCACCCGGCAGGGGGCGCCGGAGATACGCAGTATTTT; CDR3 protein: CASTHPAGGAGDTQYF
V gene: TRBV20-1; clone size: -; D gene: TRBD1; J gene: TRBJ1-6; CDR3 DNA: TGCAGTGCACCTGACAGGGTATTAAATTCACCCCTCCACTTT; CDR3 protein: CSAPDRVLNSPLHF
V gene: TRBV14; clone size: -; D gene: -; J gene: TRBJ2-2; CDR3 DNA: TGTGCCAGCAGCCGGGGGCTCGGGAACGGGGAGCTGTTTTTT; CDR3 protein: CASSRGLGNGELFF
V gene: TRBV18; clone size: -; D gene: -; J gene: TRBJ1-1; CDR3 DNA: TGTGCCAGCTCACAAAGCGGTACATCCGAAGCTTTCTTT; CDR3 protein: CASSQSGTSEAFF
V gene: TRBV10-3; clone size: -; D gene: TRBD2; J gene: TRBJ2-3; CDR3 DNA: TGTGCCATCAGTCACCCTAGCGGGGTATCGCTAAATACGCAGTATTTT; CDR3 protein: CAISHPSGVSLNTQYF
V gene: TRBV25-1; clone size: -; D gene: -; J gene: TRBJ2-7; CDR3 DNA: TGTGCCACTCGGAGGGAGGGGGGGCACGAGCAGTACTTC; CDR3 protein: CATRREGGHEQYF
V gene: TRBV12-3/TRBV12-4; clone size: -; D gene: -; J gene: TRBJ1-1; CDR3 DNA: TGTGCCAGCAGTTTAGCGTTTGGGGGAGAAGCTTTCTTT; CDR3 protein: CASSLAFGGEAFF
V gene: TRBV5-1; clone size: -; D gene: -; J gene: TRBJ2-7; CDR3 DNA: TGCGCCAGCAGCTTGGGCTGGGCAGACGAGCAGTACTTC; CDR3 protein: CASSLGWADEQYF
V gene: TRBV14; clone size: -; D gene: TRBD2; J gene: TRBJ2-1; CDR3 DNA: TGTGCCAGCAGCCAAGGGATTAGTTCTAGCGGGAGTGATGAGCAGTTCTTC; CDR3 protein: CASSQGISSSGSDEQFF
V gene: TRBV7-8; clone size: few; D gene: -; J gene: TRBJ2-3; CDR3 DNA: TGTGCCAGCAGCTTAGGCCCCATTAACACAGATACGCAGTATTTT; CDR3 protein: CASSLGPINTDTQYF
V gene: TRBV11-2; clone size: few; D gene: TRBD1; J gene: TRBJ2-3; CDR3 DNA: TGTGCCAGCAGCTTAGATCTGACAGGGTTCACAGATACGCAGTATTTT; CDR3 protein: CASSLDLTGFTDTQYF
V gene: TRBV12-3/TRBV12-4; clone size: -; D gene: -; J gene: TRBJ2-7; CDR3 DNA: TGTGCCAGCAGCCGAGGGGCCGCGCCCTACGAGCAGTACTTC; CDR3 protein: CASSRGAAPYEQYF
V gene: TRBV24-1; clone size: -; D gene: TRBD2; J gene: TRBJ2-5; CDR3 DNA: TGTGCCACCAGTGATCCGGGACTAGCGGCACAAGAGACCCAGTACTTC; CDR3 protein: CATSDPGLAAQETQYF
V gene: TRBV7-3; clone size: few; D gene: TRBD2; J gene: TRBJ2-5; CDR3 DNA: TGTGCCAGCAGCTTAACCCCACCGCCGGGGGGGAAAGAGACCCAGTACTTC; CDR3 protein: CASSLTPPPGGKETQYF
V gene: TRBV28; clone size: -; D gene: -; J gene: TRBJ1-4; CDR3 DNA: TGTGCCAGCAGTTTCCGTGGGTTTACTAATGAAAAACTGTTTTTT; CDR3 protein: CASSFRGFTNEKLFF
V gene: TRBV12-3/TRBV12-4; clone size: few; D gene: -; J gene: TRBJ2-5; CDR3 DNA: TGTGCCAGCAGTTCCCCCGGGACCAAACAAGAGACCCAGTACTTC; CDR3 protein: CASSSPGTKQETQYF
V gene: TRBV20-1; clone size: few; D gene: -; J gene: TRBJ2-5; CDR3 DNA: TGCAGTGCTAGCCCCGGGGCAGAGACCCAGTACTTC; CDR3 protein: CSASPGAETQYF
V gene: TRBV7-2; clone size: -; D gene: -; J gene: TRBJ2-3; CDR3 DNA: TGTGCCAGCAGCTTGGCCGCACCCACAGATACGCAGTATTTT; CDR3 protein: CASSLAAPTDTQYF
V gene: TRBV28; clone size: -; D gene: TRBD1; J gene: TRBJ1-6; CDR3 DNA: TGTGCCAGCAGCCCAGGACAGGGTGGATCTTCACCCCTCCACTTT; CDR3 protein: CASSPGQGGSSPLHF
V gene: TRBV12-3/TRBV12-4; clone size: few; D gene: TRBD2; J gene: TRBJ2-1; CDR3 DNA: TGTGCCAGCAGTTTCGATGCGGGAGTCTCCTACAATGAGCAGTTCTTC; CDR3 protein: CASSFDAGVSYNEQFF
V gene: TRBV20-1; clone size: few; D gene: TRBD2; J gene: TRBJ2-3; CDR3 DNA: TGCAGTGCTAGAGATACGAGCGGGGGAAGGCCAGATACGCAGTATTTT; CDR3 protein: CSARDTSGGRPDTQYF